A selection of T cell receptor beta chains follows, all from one sample in a study of T cells in Graves' hyperthyroidism and ophthalmopathy. TCRdb ran MiXCR on the multiplex PCR reads and lists one entry per CDR3 protein. Counted here are about 410,000 distinct CDR3 sequences, roughly 15% occurring once; the ten biggest clones make up over 10%. Sequencing was performed on blood. The receptor source for this set is a man younger than 35 with Graves' ophthalmopathy. CDR3s include the opening cysteine and the closing phenylalanine or tryptophan. D genes are given only for firm matches. Clone size is given for some rows only: seen once, a few or many times, or a class if the clone is expanded.

many TRBJ1-2 TRBV6-1 TRBD1 TGTGCCAGCAGTCCAATAACAGGGGCTGGTGGCTACACCTTC CASSPITGAGGYTF
- TRBJ1-1 TRBV19 - TGTGCCAGTAGTCAAACTGGGGAGATATTTCACACTGAAGCTTTCTTT CASSQTGEIFHTEAFF
- TRBJ2-5 TRBV9 TRBD1 TGTGCCAGCAGCGGTCTACAGGGGGATGAGACCCAGTACTTC CASSGLQGDETQYF
many TRBJ2-1 TRBV3-1 - TGTGCCAGCAGCCAAGGCGTTGGTTACAATGAGCAGTTCTTC CASSQGVGYNEQFF
many TRBJ1-2 TRBV18 TRBD1 TGTGCCAGCTCATCCCCGGGACAGGGGGCGGAAGGCTACACCTTC CASSSPGQGAEGYTF
many TRBJ1-6 TRBV18 - TGTGCCAGCTCACCACCAGGTCTCGTCACCCTCCACTTT CASSPPGLVTLHF
many TRBJ2-1 TRBV13 - TGTGCCAGCACTTTCTTGGCCGGGAGTGACAATGAGCAGTTCTTC CASTFLAGSDNEQFF
few TRBJ1-6 TRBV10-3 - TGTGCCATCAGTGAGTGGGGACAAGATAATTCACCCCTCCACTTT CAISEWGQDNSPLHF
- TRBJ1-1 TRBV9 - TGTGCCAGCAGCGTAGCAGGGATGAACACTGAAGCTTTCTTT CASSVAGMNTEAFF
few TRBJ1-3 TRBV4-1 TRBD1 TGCGCCAGCAGCCAACCCACAGGGGGCGGTGGAAACACCATATATTTT CASSQPTGGGGNTIYF
many TRBJ1-1 TRBV30 - TGTGCCTGGAGTGTCCACAGTAACACTGAAGCTTTCTTT CAWSVHSNTEAFF
- TRBJ2-5 TRBV30 - TGTGCCTGGAGTCTAGGAGCGGTACAAGAGACCCAGTACTTC CAWSLGAVQETQYF
many TRBJ1-4 TRBV12-3/TRBV12-4 TRBD1 TGTGCCAGCAGTACGGGACAGGGGGCGCTTGAAAAACTGTTTTTT CASSTGQGALEKLFF
few TRBJ2-1 TRBV4-2 - TGTGCCAGCAGCCTCACTTTGGGTTTGGACGATGAGCAGTTCTTC CASSLTLGLDDEQFF
many TRBJ1-1 TRBV30 TRBD1 TGTGCCTGGAGTTGGACAGGCATGAACACTGAAGCTTTCTTT CAWSWTGMNTEAFF
many TRBJ2-1 TRBV7-8 TRBD2 TGTGCCAGCGAGCGGGACTCCTACAATGAGCAGTTCTTC CASERDSYNEQFF
few TRBJ1-2 TRBV19 TRBD1 TGTGCCAGTAGTATATCCCAGGGGGCTAGCTATGGCTACACCTTC CASSISQGASYGYTF
- TRBJ2-5 TRBV20-1 - TGCAGTGCTAGAGAGACAAAGGGGTTCCAAGAGACCCAGTACTTC CSARETKGFQETQYF
many TRBJ2-3 TRBV20-1 - TGCAGTGCTTATGGGGGCACAGATACGCAGTATTTT CSAYGGTDTQYF
- TRBJ2-3 TRBV6-2/TRBV6-3 - TGTGCCAGCACCCCCGGGTTAGATACGCAGTATTTT CASTPGLDTQYF
many TRBJ1-6 TRBV2 TRBD1 TGTGCCAGCATTATCTCGAGGACAGGGGGATCACCCCTCCACTTT CASIISRTGGSPLHF
many TRBJ1-2 TRBV2 - TGTGCCAGCAAAATCGTCGGCGGGGACTATGGCTACACCTTC CASKIVGGDYGYTF
few TRBJ1-4 TRBV24-1 - TGTGCCACCAGTGTCTGGACAGACGGGGTTGAAAAACTGTTTTTT CATSVWTDGVEKLFF
- TRBJ1-4 TRBV19 - TGTGCCAGTAGTATAGGTCCGCATGCTAATGAAAAACTGTTTTTT CASSIGPHANEKLFF
many TRBJ1-6 TRBV2 TRBD1 TGTGCCAGCAGGCCGACAGGGATGAATTCACCCCTCCACTTT CASRPTGMNSPLHF
- TRBJ2-1 TRBV7-9 - TGTGCCAGCAGCTTAGGTGGCGGCTCGCCATGGGAGCAGTTCTTC CASSLGGGSPWEQFF
- TRBJ2-7 TRBV19 TRBD1 TGTGCCAGTAGTAGGGACAGGGATTTCGGCGAGCAGTACTTC CASSRDRDFGEQYF
- TRBJ1-4 TRBV15 - TGTGCCACCAGCAGAGGCTTAGGGGAAAAACTGTTTTTT CATSRGLGEKLFF
many TRBJ2-1 TRBV9 TRBD2 TGTGCCAGCAGCGTAGACGGGGGGGCCGTCACCTACAATGAGCAGTTCTTC CASSVDGGAVTYNEQFF
many TRBJ2-1 TRBV28 - TGTGCCAGCAGCGCAGGGCCTAGCTCCTACAATGAGCAGTTCTTC CASSAGPSSYNEQFF
many TRBJ1-1 TRBV6-1 - TGTGCCAGCAGTTATTCCCCGGCAAAAAGTGCCGAAGCTTTCTTT CASSYSPAKSAEAFF
- TRBJ2-5 TRBV5-6 TRBD2 TGTGCCAGCAGACGGCTAGCGGAGCAAGAGACCCAGTACTTC CASRRLAEQETQYF
- TRBJ2-3 TRBV6-4 TRBD1 TGTGCCAGCAGTGACTCGTCAGGGGGACCCACAGATACGCAGTATTTT CASSDSSGGPTDTQYF
- TRBJ1-5 TRBV6-1 - TGTGCCAGCAGGCCCCGGGACATAAGCAATCAGCCCCAGCATTTT CASRPRDISNQPQHF
many TRBJ2-7 TRBV2 - TGTGCCAGCAGTGAGGCCAGCTCCTACGAGCAGTACTTC CASSEASSYEQYF
few TRBJ2-2 TRBV5-6 TRBD2 TGTGCCAGCAGCTTGTGGCGCAATAGCGGGAGGGCCTTTGGCACCGGGGAGCTGTTTTTT CASSLWRNSGRAFGTGELFF
few TRBJ1-3 TRBV6-5 - TGTGCCAGCAGTTACTCGCCGACTCTTCCGACGTTCTCTGGAAACACCATATATTTT CASSYSPTLPTFSGNTIYF
many TRBJ2-2 TRBV12-3/TRBV12-4 TRBD1 TGTGCCAGCAGTATCACCCACGGGACAGGGCGGACCGGGGAGCTGTTTTTT CASSITHGTGRTGELFF
- TRBJ1-5 TRBV6-1 TRBD1 TGTGCCAGCAGTGTCGGCCGGGACAGGGCCGGTCAGCCCCAGCATTTT CASSVGRDRAGQPQHF
many TRBJ2-5 TRBV10-1 TRBD1 TGCGCCAGCAGCGACAGGGTCAAGGAGACCCAGTACTTC CASSDRVKETQYF
many TRBJ2-1 TRBV6-1 TRBD2 TGTGCCAGCAGTAATCGACTAGCGGGGAACAATGAGCAGTTCTTC CASSNRLAGNNEQFF
- TRBJ1-1 TRBV20-1 - TGCAGTGCCGTGGGTGGGAACACTGAAGCTTTCTTT CSAVGGNTEAFF
many TRBJ2-7 TRBV6-1 TRBD1 TGTGCCAGCAGCGGGACAGGGCTCTACGAGCAGTACTTC CASSGTGLYEQYF
many TRBJ1-5 TRBV27 - TGTGCCAGCAGTGCGTACCGGGACGGGGTTCGGCCCCAGCATTTT CASSAYRDGVRPQHF
many TRBJ1-5 TRBV27 - TGTGCCAGCAGTCAACTATCTCGGGGGGATCAGCCCCAGCATTTT CASSQLSRGDQPQHF
many TRBJ2-1 TRBV20-1 TRBD1 TGCAGTGCCAGAGCAGACAGGGGATTTTACGAGCAGTTCTTC CSARADRGFYEQFF
- TRBJ2-5 TRBV5-1 TRBD2 TGCGCCAGCAGCAGAAAGCGGGGGGGACAAGAGACCCAGTACTTC CASSRKRGGQETQYF
many TRBJ1-1 TRBV7-8 - TGTGCCAGCAGTTTGTCAGGGGCCGGGAAGACTGAAGCTTTCTTT CASSLSGAGKTEAFF
many TRBJ2-3 TRBV29-1 - TGCAGCGTTGACGGGGGCCGAAACTCAGATACGCAGTATTTT CSVDGGRNSDTQYF
- TRBJ1-2 TRBV7-9 - TGTGCCAGCAGCCTGCTCGCCGGGGAAGCTAACTATGGCTACACCTTC CASSLLAGEANYGYTF
- TRBJ2-4 TRBV30 TRBD2 TGTGCCTGGATTCCAGCGGGGGTTAAAAACATTCAGTACTTC CAWIPAGVKNIQYF
- TRBJ2-7 TRBV6-1 - TGTGCCAGCGGGGAGCGGGCCAATGAGCAGTACTTC CASGERANEQYF
once TRBJ2-2 TRBV3-1 - TGTGCCAGCAACCAAGACCACTTGAACACCGGGGAGCTGTTTTTT CASNQDHLNTGELFF